Following are 6 T cell receptor beta chains from one sample sequenced in a study of blood T cell repertoires in COVID-19. Sequencing used immunoSEQ multiplex PCR; TCRdb keeps in-frame clones, though not all of them. This sample has about 210,000 clones, with 70% to 85% found just once. The specimen was peripheral blood. The source is a man aged 50-60 years with active or convalescent COVID-19.

The chain is built from TRBV5-5 and TRBJ1-1; TRBD1 is a possible D gene (6 bases). Trimming stripped 5 bases from V and 4 bases from J, with 12 bases between. The germline gives CDR1 SGHKS, CDR2 YYEKEE (reference sequence). The CDR3 covers 13 residues. CDR3 in DNA: TGTGCCAGCAGGAAGGGGGACGGCACTGAAGCTTTCTTT. Translating it yields CASRKGDGTEAFF.

The table lists this clone with a count of one. This chain links TRBV5-8 with TRBJ2-3; 9 bases are shared with TRBD1. The germline V gene encodes CDR1 SGHTS and CDR2 YDEGEE. J lost 3 bases, V lost 6 bases, and 5 bases had no gene match. This CDR3 has 14 amino acids. In DNA form, the CDR3 reads TGTGCCAGCAACCCGGGACAGGGAACAGATACGCAGTATTTT. Its protein product is CASNPGQGTDTQYF.

A single count supports this clone. The chain recombines TRBV28 with TRBJ2-5; TRBD1 agrees at 9 bases. V lost 6 bases and J lost 5; bases outside the gene matches: 7. Looked up from germline, CDR1 is MDHEN and CDR2 is SYDVKM. The CDR3 extends over 14 amino acids. DNA for the CDR3: TGTGCCAGCAGATCCGGGACAGGGCTGGAGACCCAGTACTTC. It specifies CASRSGTGLETQYF.

The genes are TRBV12-3 or TRBV12-4 and TRBJ1-3; D is possibly TRBD1 (6 bases). This CDR3 has 13 residues. Trimming removed 8 bases at V and 4 bases at J, with 12 bases between. For the CDR3, the DNA is TGTGCCAGCGGACAGACCCTGGGAAACACCATATATTTT. Its protein is CASGQTLGNTIYF.

The rearrangement joins TRBV5-5 to TRBJ1-1, with no clear D. V was clipped by 2 bases and J by 2 bases, with 4 bases between them. Germline V CDR1 and CDR2: SGHKS, YYEKEE (reference sequence). The CDR3 covers 12 residues. The CDR3: CASSFHNTEAFF. The CDR3 DNA sequence: TGTGCCAGCAGCTTCCATAACACTGAAGCTTTCTTT. Complete variable domain (other parts from reference TRBV5-5 and TRBJ1-1): DAGVTQSPTHLIKTRGQQVTLRCSPISGHKSVSWYQQVLGQGPQFIFQYYEKEERGRGNFPDRFSARQFPNYSSELNVNALLLGDSALYLCASSFHNTEAFFGQGTRLTVV.

The chain couples TRBV28 to TRBJ2-5; D might be TRBD1 (5 bases). This CDR3 has 15 residues. Looked up from germline, CDR1 is MDHEN and CDR2 is SYDVKM. Trimming removed 6 bases from V and 3 bases from J, with 17 bases in between. The CDR3 loop reads CASSNWGDREETQYF. The CDR3 bases are TGTGCCAGCAGCAACTGGGGCGACAGAGAAGAGACCCAGTACTTC.